A selection of T cell receptor beta chains follows, all from one sample in a study of metastatic and nonmetastatic thyroid tumors. Using MiXCR, TCRdb re-called clones from the PCR reads. The sample consists of 70,000 or so clones, approximately 15% of them appearing once. The sequenced sample consisted of blood. These TCRs come from a male donor with papillary thyroid cancer or a benign thyroid nodule (not recorded which). Some clones in this sample may be carry-over from other donors' samples. CDR3s include the opening cysteine and the closing phenylalanine or tryptophan. The D gene is left open where the match is weak. Only some rows state a clone size, as once, few, many or a class for expanded clones.

v_call: TRBV15
cdr3_length: 14
d_call: NA
j_call: TRBJ1-1
clone_size: few
cdr3_nt: TGTGCCACCAGCAGAGATTCGGCAGGCACTGAAGCTTTCTTT
cdr3_aa: CATSRDSAGTEAFF

v_call: TRBV20-1
cdr3_length: 13
d_call: NA
j_call: TRBJ1-2
clone_size: many
cdr3_nt: TGCAGTGCGGAGCGACAGGACCGCTATGGCTACACCTTC
cdr3_aa: CSAERQDRYGYTF

v_call: TRBV6-1
cdr3_length: 15
d_call: NA
j_call: TRBJ1-1
clone_size: many
cdr3_nt: TGTGCCAGCAGTGAAGCGCCGGGGGCGAACACTGAAGCTTTCTTT
cdr3_aa: CASSEAPGANTEAFF

v_call: TRBV9
cdr3_length: 14
d_call: TRBD2
j_call: TRBJ2-7
clone_size: NA
cdr3_nt: TGTGCCAGCAGCGCTGGAGCGGGAGGCTACGAGCAGTACTTC
cdr3_aa: CASSAGAGGYEQYF

v_call: TRBV4-1
cdr3_length: 17
d_call: TRBD2
j_call: TRBJ2-3
clone_size: many
cdr3_nt: TGCGCCAGCAGCCAAGATCCGGCAGGGAGGGGCACAGATACGCAGTATTTT
cdr3_aa: CASSQDPAGRGTDTQYF

v_call: TRBV5-6
cdr3_length: 11
d_call: NA
j_call: TRBJ2-5
clone_size: few
cdr3_nt: TGTGCCAGCAGCTCCCCAGGGCCCCAGTACTTC
cdr3_aa: CASSSPGPQYF

v_call: TRBV29-1
cdr3_length: 13
d_call: NA
j_call: TRBJ2-3
clone_size: many
cdr3_nt: TGCAGCGTTGAAGATAGTCAAGCAGATACGCAGTATTTT
cdr3_aa: CSVEDSQADTQYF

v_call: TRBV5-5
cdr3_length: 14
d_call: NA
j_call: TRBJ2-7
clone_size: many
cdr3_nt: TGTGCCAGCAGCTTGCCGGAACCTCTATACGAGCAGTACTTC
cdr3_aa: CASSLPEPLYEQYF

v_call: TRBV11-2
cdr3_length: 14
d_call: NA
j_call: TRBJ1-2
clone_size: many
cdr3_nt: TGTGCCAGCAGCTTCGCGGAAACTAACTATGGCTACACCTTC
cdr3_aa: CASSFAETNYGYTF

v_call: TRBV18
cdr3_length: 11
d_call: NA
j_call: TRBJ2-2
clone_size: NA
cdr3_nt: TGTGCCAGCTCACCGACCGGGGAGCTGTTTTTT
cdr3_aa: CASSPTGELFF

v_call: TRBV20-1
cdr3_length: 14
d_call: TRBD2
j_call: TRBJ2-2
clone_size: NA
cdr3_nt: TGCAGTGCGGGTGTGGGGAGGGAGACCGGGGAGCTGTTTTTT
cdr3_aa: CSAGVGRETGELFF

v_call: TRBV20-1
cdr3_length: 15
d_call: TRBD2
j_call: TRBJ2-1
clone_size: many
cdr3_nt: TGCAGTGCTCAACTAGCGGGAGACTCCTACAATGAGCAGTTCTTC
cdr3_aa: CSAQLAGDSYNEQFF

v_call: TRBV7-2
cdr3_length: 14
d_call: NA
j_call: TRBJ1-1
clone_size: NA
cdr3_nt: TGTGCCAGCAGCTTAGCGGGGGGGGACTCAAGAGCTTTCTTT
cdr3_aa: CASSLAGGDSRAFF

v_call: TRBV19
cdr3_length: 14
d_call: TRBD1
j_call: TRBJ2-3
clone_size: many
cdr3_nt: TGTGCCAGTAGTTCGGGACAGGGGATAGATACGCAGTATTTT
cdr3_aa: CASSSGQGIDTQYF

v_call: TRBV27
cdr3_length: 13
d_call: TRBD2
j_call: TRBJ2-5
clone_size: many
cdr3_nt: TGTGCCACCTTTCCAGCGGGGGGGGAGACCCAGTACTTC
cdr3_aa: CATFPAGGETQYF

v_call: TRBV24-1
cdr3_length: 16
d_call: NA
j_call: TRBJ1-1
clone_size: NA
cdr3_nt: TGTGCCACCAGTGAACCCCAAGGGGGAGCGAACACTGAAGCTTTCTTT
cdr3_aa: CATSEPQGGANTEAFF

v_call: TRBV11-2
cdr3_length: 17
d_call: TRBD1
j_call: TRBJ1-2
clone_size: many
cdr3_nt: TGTGCCAGCAGCTTAGACCACCAGGGCAGGGGGGACTATGGCTACACCTTC
cdr3_aa: CASSLDHQGRGDYGYTF

v_call: TRBV11-1
cdr3_length: 16
d_call: TRBD1
j_call: TRBJ2-2
clone_size: many
cdr3_nt: TGTGCCAGCAGCTGGGGCACAGGGGGTTATACCGGGGAGCTGTTTTTT
cdr3_aa: CASSWGTGGYTGELFF

v_call: TRBV4-2
cdr3_length: 15
d_call: NA
j_call: TRBJ2-4
clone_size: NA
cdr3_nt: TGTGCCAGCAGCCCCCGGGCTAGCGAGGAAAACATTCAGTACTTC
cdr3_aa: CASSPRASEENIQYF

v_call: TRBV6-1
cdr3_length: 13
d_call: NA
j_call: TRBJ1-3
clone_size: NA
cdr3_nt: TGTGCCACCAGTGTCCTGAACGGGAACACCATATATTTT
cdr3_aa: CATSVLNGNTIYF

v_call: TRBV6-1
cdr3_length: 15
d_call: TRBD1
j_call: TRBJ2-7
clone_size: NA
cdr3_nt: TGTGCCAGGAGTTCCCGGGGACAGGGGGCGCGGGAGCAGTACTTC
cdr3_aa: CARSSRGQGAREQYF

v_call: TRBV6-1
cdr3_length: 15
d_call: NA
j_call: TRBJ2-3
clone_size: NA
cdr3_nt: TGTGCCAGCAGGTTAACAGGGTTTGGCACAGATACGCAGTATTTT
cdr3_aa: CASRLTGFGTDTQYF

v_call: TRBV4-1
cdr3_length: 18
d_call: NA
j_call: TRBJ2-7
clone_size: medium-sized
cdr3_nt: TGCGCCAGCAGCCTCTCACCGGGGACGTTTGGGCCCTCCTACGAGCAGTACTTC
cdr3_aa: CASSLSPGTFGPSYEQYF

v_call: TRBV10-3
cdr3_length: 13
d_call: NA
j_call: TRBJ1-5
clone_size: NA
cdr3_nt: TGTGCCATCAGTGGACAGATAGATCAGCCCCAGCATTTT
cdr3_aa: CAISGQIDQPQHF

v_call: TRBV28
cdr3_length: 15
d_call: NA
j_call: TRBJ1-3
clone_size: many
cdr3_nt: TGTGCCAGCAGTCTTTATCAGGGTTCTGGAAACACCATATATTTT
cdr3_aa: CASSLYQGSGNTIYF

v_call: TRBV24-1
cdr3_length: 13
d_call: NA
j_call: TRBJ1-1
clone_size: many
cdr3_nt: TGTGCCACCAGCAACGGGCAAAACACTGAAGCTTTCTTT
cdr3_aa: CATSNGQNTEAFF

v_call: TRBV11-3
cdr3_length: 15
d_call: NA
j_call: TRBJ2-7
clone_size: few
cdr3_nt: TGTGCCAGCAGCTTAGTTGGACGAAGCTCCTACGAGCAGTACTTC
cdr3_aa: CASSLVGRSSYEQYF

v_call: TRBV3-1
cdr3_length: 14
d_call: NA
j_call: TRBJ2-1
clone_size: many
cdr3_nt: TGTGCCAGCAGCCACTCGGGGGTCTACAATGAGCAGTTCTTC
cdr3_aa: CASSHSGVYNEQFF

v_call: TRBV5-1
cdr3_length: 16
d_call: NA
j_call: TRBJ2-2
clone_size: NA
cdr3_nt: TGCGCCAGCAGCTTAATCGCGGGTCGGACGGGCTGGGAGCTGTTTTTT
cdr3_aa: CASSLIAGRTGWELFF

v_call: TRBV6-1
cdr3_length: 13
d_call: TRBD2
j_call: TRBJ2-7
clone_size: many
cdr3_nt: TGTGCCGTCTCAGCGGGGTTAGCCTACGAGCAGTACTTC
cdr3_aa: CAVSAGLAYEQYF

v_call: TRBV2
cdr3_length: 15
d_call: NA
j_call: TRBJ2-5
clone_size: few
cdr3_nt: TGTGCCATCAGTATCGCCCCGGGGGACCAAGAGACCCATTACTTC
cdr3_aa: CAISIAPGDQETHYF

v_call: TRBV6-2/TRBV6-3
cdr3_length: 14
d_call: TRBD1
j_call: TRBJ2-3
clone_size: many
cdr3_nt: TGTGCCAGCAGGAGGGACAGTGGGAGAGATACGCAGTATTTT
cdr3_aa: CASRRDSGRDTQYF

v_call: TRBV6-1
cdr3_length: 11
d_call: NA
j_call: TRBJ1-1
clone_size: many
cdr3_nt: TGTGCCAGCAGAAGTCGAGGGGAAGCTTTCTTT
cdr3_aa: CASRSRGEAFF

v_call: TRBV30
cdr3_length: 13
d_call: NA
j_call: TRBJ1-5
clone_size: many
cdr3_nt: TGTGCCGGTAGCACGGGGGATGGACAGCCCCAGCATTTT
cdr3_aa: CAGSTGDGQPQHF

v_call: TRBV28
cdr3_length: 14
d_call: NA
j_call: TRBJ1-2
clone_size: many
cdr3_nt: TGTGCCAGCAGTTTAAATCAGGGGTATGGTGGCTACACCTTC
cdr3_aa: CASSLNQGYGGYTF

v_call: TRBV7-8
cdr3_length: 16
d_call: NA
j_call: TRBJ2-4
clone_size: many
cdr3_nt: TGTGCCAGCAGCTCAAGTGGATCCGGAGACAAAAACATTCAGTACTTC
cdr3_aa: CASSSSGSGDKNIQYF

v_call: TRBV6-5
cdr3_length: 20
d_call: TRBD1
j_call: TRBJ2-6
clone_size: many
cdr3_nt: TGTGCCAGCACCTCGGGACAGGGGGCGCCCCTGGGATCTGGGGCCAACGTCCTGACTTTC
cdr3_aa: CASTSGQGAPLGSGANVLTF

v_call: TRBV2
cdr3_length: 17
d_call: TRBD1
j_call: TRBJ2-7
clone_size: once
cdr3_nt: TGTGCCAGCAGTCAGGGGGCAGGGTGCTTCACGGTGTACGAGCATTACTTC
cdr3_aa: CASSQGAGCFTVYEHYF

v_call: TRBV9
cdr3_length: 17
d_call: TRBD2
j_call: TRBJ2-1
clone_size: many
cdr3_nt: TGTGCCAGCAGCGTCCGGACTAGCGGGGTCTCCTACAATGAGCAGTTCTTC
cdr3_aa: CASSVRTSGVSYNEQFF

v_call: TRBV5-6
cdr3_length: 16
d_call: TRBD2
j_call: TRBJ2-3
clone_size: many
cdr3_nt: TGTGCCAGCAGCGCGGGACTAGCGGGAAGCACAGATACGCAGTATTTT
cdr3_aa: CASSAGLAGSTDTQYF

v_call: TRBV7-2
cdr3_length: 15
d_call: NA
j_call: TRBJ2-1
clone_size: NA
cdr3_nt: TGTGCCAGCAGCTTAGGCTACTGTGGAGAGGATGAGCAGTTCTTC
cdr3_aa: CASSLGYCGEDEQFF

v_call: TRBV30
cdr3_length: 15
d_call: NA
j_call: TRBJ1-2
clone_size: many
cdr3_nt: TGTGCCTGGAGTACCTTTTCTGGGGGGTATGATGGCTACACCTTC
cdr3_aa: CAWSTFSGGYDGYTF

v_call: TRBV6-4
cdr3_length: 18
d_call: TRBD2
j_call: TRBJ2-3
clone_size: many
cdr3_nt: TGTGCCAGCACGGCGCTAGCGGGAGTTCGGTTGGGCACAGATACGCAGTATTTT
cdr3_aa: CASTALAGVRLGTDTQYF

v_call: TRBV6-1
cdr3_length: 12
d_call: NA
j_call: TRBJ2-3
clone_size: many
cdr3_nt: TGTGCCAGCAGTCAAAACACAGATACGCAGTATTTT
cdr3_aa: CASSQNTDTQYF

v_call: TRBV20-1
cdr3_length: 15
d_call: TRBD2
j_call: TRBJ2-2
clone_size: NA
cdr3_nt: TGCAGTGCTAGAGTTAGCGGGAGGGGTACCGGGGAGCTGTTTTTT
cdr3_aa: CSARVSGRGTGELFF